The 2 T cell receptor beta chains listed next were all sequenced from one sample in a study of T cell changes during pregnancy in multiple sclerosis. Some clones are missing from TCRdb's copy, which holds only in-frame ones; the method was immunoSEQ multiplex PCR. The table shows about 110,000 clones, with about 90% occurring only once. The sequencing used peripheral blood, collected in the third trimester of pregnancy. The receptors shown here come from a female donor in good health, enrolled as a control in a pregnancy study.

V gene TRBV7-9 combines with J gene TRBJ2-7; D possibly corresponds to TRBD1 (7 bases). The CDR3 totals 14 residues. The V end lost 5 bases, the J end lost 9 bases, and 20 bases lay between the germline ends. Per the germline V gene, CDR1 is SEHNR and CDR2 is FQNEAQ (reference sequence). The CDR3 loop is CASSMPGTAGGQYF. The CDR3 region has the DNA TGTGCCAGCAGCATGCCTGGGACAGCCGGGGGGCAGTACTTC.

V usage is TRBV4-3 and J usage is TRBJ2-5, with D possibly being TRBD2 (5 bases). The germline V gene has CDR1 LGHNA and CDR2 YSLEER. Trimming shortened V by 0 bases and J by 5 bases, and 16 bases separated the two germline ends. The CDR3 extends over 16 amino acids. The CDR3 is CASSQDGTRGWETQYF. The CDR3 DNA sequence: TGCGCCAGCAGCCAAGATGGTACCCGGGGATGGGAGACCCAGTACTTC.